This TCR beta chain emerged from a study of STAT5B mutations in CD4+ large granular lymphocyte leukemia. Across the whole study: Among healthy controls, a particular HLA allele went with more CDR3 'QG' motifs. Study-level results: TRBV06-family usage was enriched in top patient clones (8/27) versus controls (2/35).

With 0 bases removed from V and 4 bases from J, the gap between germline ends came to 10 bases. The germline gives CDR1 MNHEY, CDR2 SVGAGI. The CDR3 totals 14 residues. As originally analysed: Productive clonotypes were detectable down to 2.59 x 10-5 frequency. Libraries were prepared by immunoSEQ multiplex PCR; TCRdb keeps only in-frame clonotypes and omits some of them. The V and J calls and the clone size are those of that table, but D and trimming were determined from the DNA. The profile covers about 32,000 clones, with about 85% appearing a single time and around 4.4% taken by the ten largest. Notes on this clone: What it recognizes is unknown.

The rearrangement links TRBV6-5 to TRBJ2-7; D is perhaps TRBD1 or TRBD2 (5 bases each). The receptor comes from a human donor in good health. The sample comprised CD4+ T cells from blood buffy coats. The DNA for the CDR3 is TGTGCCAGCAGTTACTCCGGGGCCCGGTACGAGCAGTACTTC. This codes for CASSYSGARYEQYF.